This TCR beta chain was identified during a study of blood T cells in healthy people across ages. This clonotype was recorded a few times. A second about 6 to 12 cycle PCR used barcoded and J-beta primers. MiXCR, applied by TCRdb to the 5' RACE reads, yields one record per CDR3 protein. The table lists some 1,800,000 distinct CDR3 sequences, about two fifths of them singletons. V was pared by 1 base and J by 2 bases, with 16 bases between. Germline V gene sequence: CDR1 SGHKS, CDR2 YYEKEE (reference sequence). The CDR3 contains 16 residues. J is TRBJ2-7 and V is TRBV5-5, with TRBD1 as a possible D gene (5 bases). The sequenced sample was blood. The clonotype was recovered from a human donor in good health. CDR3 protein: CASSLYGAGRPYEQYF. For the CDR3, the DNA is TGTGCCAGCAGCTTGTATGGGGCAGGACGCCCCTACGAGCAGTACTTC.